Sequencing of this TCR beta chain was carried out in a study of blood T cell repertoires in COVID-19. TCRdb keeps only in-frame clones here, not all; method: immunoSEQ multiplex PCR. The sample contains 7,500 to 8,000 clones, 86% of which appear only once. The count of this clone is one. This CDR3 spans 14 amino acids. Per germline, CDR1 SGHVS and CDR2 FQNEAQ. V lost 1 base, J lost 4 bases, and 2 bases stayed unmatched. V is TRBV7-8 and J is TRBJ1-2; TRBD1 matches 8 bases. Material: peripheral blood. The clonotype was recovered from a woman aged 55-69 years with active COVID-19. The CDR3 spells CASSLGTGSYGYTF. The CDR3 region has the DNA TGTGCCAGCAGCTTAGGGACAGGGAGCTATGGCTACACCTTC.